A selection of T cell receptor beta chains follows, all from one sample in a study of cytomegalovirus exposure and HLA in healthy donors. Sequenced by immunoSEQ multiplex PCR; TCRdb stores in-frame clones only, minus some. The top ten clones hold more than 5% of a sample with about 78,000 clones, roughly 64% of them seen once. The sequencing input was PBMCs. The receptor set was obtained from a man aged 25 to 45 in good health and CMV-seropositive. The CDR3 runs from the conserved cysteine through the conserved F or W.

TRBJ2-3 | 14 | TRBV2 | CASSNDVGGNTQYF
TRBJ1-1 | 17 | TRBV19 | CASSILIGGRGTTEAFF
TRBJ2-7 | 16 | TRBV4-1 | CASSPLTGGGSNEQYF
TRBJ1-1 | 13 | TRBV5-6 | CASSGTGGTEAFF
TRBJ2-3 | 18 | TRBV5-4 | CASSLPTSGRPSTDTQYF
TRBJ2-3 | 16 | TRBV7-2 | CASSLGGLATTDTQYF
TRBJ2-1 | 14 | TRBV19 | CASSLGERYNEQFF
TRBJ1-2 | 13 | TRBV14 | CASSPQGTYGYTF
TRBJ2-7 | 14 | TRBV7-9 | CASSPLGQGREQYF
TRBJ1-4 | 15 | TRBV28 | CASSSGGGNGEKLFF
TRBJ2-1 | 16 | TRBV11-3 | CASSLLAGGLSNEQFF
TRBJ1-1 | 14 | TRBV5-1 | CASSLVPGDTEAFF
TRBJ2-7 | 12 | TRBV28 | CASLGQTYEQYF
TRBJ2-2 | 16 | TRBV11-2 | CASSKAGGANTGELFF
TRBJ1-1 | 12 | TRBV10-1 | CASSGGEGEAFF
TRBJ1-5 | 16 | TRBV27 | CASSPPRGGSNQPQHF
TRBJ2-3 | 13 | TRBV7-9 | CASSLGLAGTQYF
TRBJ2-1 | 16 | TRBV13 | CASSLLSRGGGNEQFF
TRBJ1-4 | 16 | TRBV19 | CASSIDTRATNEKLFF
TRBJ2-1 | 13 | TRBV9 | CASSPGGGDEQFF
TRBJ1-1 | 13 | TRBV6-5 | CASSYSRLAEAFF
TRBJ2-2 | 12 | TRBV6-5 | CASSPGGRELFF